This is a list of T cell receptor beta chains from one sample in a study of T cell responses to AZD1222 COVID-19 vaccine. Sequencing was performed with immunoSEQ multiplex PCR; in TCRdb, only in-frame clones are kept and a portion is missing. Of approximately 110,000 clones listed, 75% to 90% were seen once; the top ten hold almost 4.5%. Here the sequenced sample was peripheral blood, taken 28 days after the second AZD1222 dose. The receptors here all came from an adult who received the AZD1222 COVID-19 vaccine. CDR3s include the opening cysteine and the closing phenylalanine or tryptophan. D genes are given only for firm matches. Not all rows give a size; the values are once, few, many and, for expanded clones, a class.

cdr3_nt	cdr3_aa	j_call	d_call	v_call	cdr3_length	clone_size
TGTGCCAGCAGTACGAGGGACAGGGGGGGCCATGGCTACACCTTC	CASSTRDRGGHGYTF	TRBJ1-2	TRBD1	TRBV28	15	-
TGTGCCAGCAGCCAGGGGTTGACCCAGTACTTC	CASSQGLTQYF	TRBJ2-5	-	TRBV27	11	-
TGTGCCAGCAGCTTTAGGGACACTGAAGCTTTCTTT	CASSFRDTEAFF	TRBJ1-1	-	TRBV11-3	12	-
TGTGCCAGCTCACCACCTGGGTTTGTGGGTGCCCCCTCTAACTATGGCTACACCTTC	CASSPPGFVGAPSNYGYTF	TRBJ1-2	-	TRBV18	19	-
TGTGCCAGCAGCTTAAGGGCAGGAACCTACGAGCAGTACTTC	CASSLRAGTYEQYF	TRBJ2-7	-	TRBV11-2	14	-
TGTGCCAGCTCAGCAACCGGGCCCGCAGATACGCAGTATTTT	CASSATGPADTQYF	TRBJ2-3	-	TRBV18	14	-
TGTGCCAGCAGTTATCTAGCGATAGGGACAGATACGCAGTATTTT	CASSYLAIGTDTQYF	TRBJ2-3	-	TRBV6-2/TRBV6-3	15	-
TGCGCCAGCAGCTTGGGTGCGCCAGGATTCACTGAAGCTTTCTTT	CASSLGAPGFTEAFF	TRBJ1-1	-	TRBV5-1	15	-
TGTGCCAGCGGGGACCTTAGCAATCAGCCCCAGCATTTT	CASGDLSNQPQHF	TRBJ1-5	-	TRBV28	13	-
TGTGCCAGCAACTCTAACTTGAACACTGAAGCTTTCTTT	CASNSNLNTEAFF	TRBJ1-1	-	TRBV11-2	13	-
TGTGCCACCAGTGATCCTCTCCCTGACAGGAGCACAGATACGCAGTATTTT	CATSDPLPDRSTDTQYF	TRBJ2-3	-	TRBV24-1	17	-
TGTGCCTGGAGTAGGGGATACAGCTCCTACAATGAGCAGTTCTTC	CAWSRGYSSYNEQFF	TRBJ2-1	-	TRBV30	15	once
TGTGCCTGGGATAACAGGGGGCTTTCTTCGGTAGATCAGCCCCAGCATTTT	CAWDNRGLSSVDQPQHF	TRBJ1-5	TRBD1	TRBV30	17	-
TGTGCCAGCAGTTGGGGCGGGGTACAAGAGACCCAGTACTTC	CASSWGGVQETQYF	TRBJ2-5	-	TRBV6-2/TRBV6-3	14	-
TGTGCCAGCAGCGGGGGGACAGGGGCGAACACTGAAGCTTTCTTT	CASSGGTGANTEAFF	TRBJ1-1	TRBD1	TRBV11-1	15	-
TGTGCCAGGCGGGTTACTGGTAAGGGGGGTGCAAAACTGTTTTTT	CARRVTGKGGAKLFF	TRBJ1-4	-	TRBV25-1	15	-
TGTGCCAGCAGCCTGACTACCCCAAGAGGGTCCTATGGCTACACCTTC	CASSLTTPRGSYGYTF	TRBJ1-2	-	TRBV3-1/TRBV3-2	16	-
TGTGCCAGTAGGGGACCGAACTCTGGAAACACCATATATTTT	CASRGPNSGNTIYF	TRBJ1-3	-	TRBV19	14	-
TGCGCCAGCAGCTTGGAGGGGGGCGTAGGCTATGGCTACACCTTC	CASSLEGGVGYGYTF	TRBJ1-2	-	TRBV5-1	15	-
TGTGCCAGCAGTTCGGCGGAGGGACCGGATACGCAGTATTTT	CASSSAEGPDTQYF	TRBJ2-3	-	TRBV6-2/TRBV6-3	14	few
TGCGCCAGCAGCTTGCTCTCAGGGGGCGGCACCGGGGAGCTGTTTTTT	CASSLLSGGGTGELFF	TRBJ2-2	TRBD1	TRBV5-1	16	-
TGTGCCAGCAGCCAGATGGAGGACACTGAAGCTTTCTTT	CASSQMEDTEAFF	TRBJ1-1	-	TRBV14	13	-
TGTGCCAGCAGCCAAGTTAACAGGTTAAGTCCCATATATTTT	CASSQVNRLSPIYF	TRBJ1-3	-	TRBV3-1/TRBV3-2	14	-
TGCGCCAGCAGCTCGCGGGGGCAGGGTAAGATAGGGGGTTCCTACGAGCAGTACTTC	CASSSRGQGKIGGSYEQYF	TRBJ2-7	-	TRBV5-1	19	-
TGTGCCAGCAGCTTTTCCGCCGGGACAGGGGTGGTCGGAGGCTACACCTTC	CASSFSAGTGVVGGYTF	TRBJ1-2	TRBD1	TRBV7-6	17	-
TGTGCCAGCAGCTTAGCGAGGTCAACTCAGCCCCAGCATTTT	CASSLARSTQPQHF	TRBJ1-5	-	TRBV7-2	14	-
TGTGCCAGCAGCTCCCTCGGGGGTGGTACGCAGTATTTT	CASSSLGGGTQYF	TRBJ2-3	-	TRBV7-2	13	-
TGTGCCTCGAGGACAGGGGGGTACCTCTATGGCTACACCTTC	CASRTGGYLYGYTF	TRBJ1-2	TRBD1	TRBV19	14	-
TGTGCCAGCAGACCCCCCGGGACAGTGGGGACTGAAGCTTTCTTT	CASRPPGTVGTEAFF	TRBJ1-1	TRBD1	TRBV6-5	15	once